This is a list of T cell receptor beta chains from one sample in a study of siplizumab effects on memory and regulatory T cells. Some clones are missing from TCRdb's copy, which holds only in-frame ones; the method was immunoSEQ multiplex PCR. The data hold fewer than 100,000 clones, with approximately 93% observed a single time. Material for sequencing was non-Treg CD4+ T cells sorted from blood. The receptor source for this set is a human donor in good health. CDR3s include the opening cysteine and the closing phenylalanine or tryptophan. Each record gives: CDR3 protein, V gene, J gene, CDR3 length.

CASRPPGHHGYTF	TRBV19	TRBJ1-2	13
CASSAGETYNEQFF	TRBV5-1	TRBJ2-1	14
CASSKGGGYEQYF	TRBV25-1	.	13
CASSPLREGETQYF	TRBV4-2	TRBJ2-5	14
CASSPLPKNTGELFF	TRBV7-9	TRBJ2-2	15
CASSLSGNTIYF	TRBV11-2	TRBJ1-3	12
CASSPAAVRGNGYTF	TRBV16	TRBJ1-2	15
CASTFGGGNEKLFF	TRBV19	TRBJ1-4	14
CASSLFRYGYTF	TRBV7-8	TRBJ1-2	12
CASSVGEISGYTF	TRBV9	TRBJ1-2	13
CASSTGGSSGANVLTF	TRBV5-1	TRBJ2-6	16
CASNTGQTNTEAFF	TRBV5-8	TRBJ1-1	14
CASSPELAGGYEQYF	TRBV14	TRBJ2-7	15
CSGSSGETQYF	TRBV20-1	TRBJ2-5	11
CASSLAGYTEAFF	TRBV27	TRBJ1-1	13
CAISRTDSYEQYF	TRBV10-3	TRBJ2-7	13
CALLRWNTEAFF	TRBV6-1	TRBJ1-1	12
CASSEDGNTGELFF	TRBV2	TRBJ2-2	14
CASSSGTDLTGELFF	TRBV11-2	TRBJ2-2	15
CASIKGQPWAGANYGYTF	TRBV27	TRBJ1-2	18
CASSRLQGTGANVLTF	TRBV7-9	TRBJ2-6	16
CAGSEGQGGDTQYF	TRBV6-4	TRBJ2-3	14
CASTEGGPYNEQFF	TRBV6-6	TRBJ2-1	14
CSVRKGAYGYTF	TRBV29-1	TRBJ1-2	12
CASIRPSLTFYNEQFF	TRBV19	TRBJ2-1	16
CASSLSSDGPYEQYF	TRBV5-1	TRBJ2-7	15
CASSYSRGFNYGYTF	TRBV11-2	TRBJ1-2	15
CASSPQGQGKYGYTF	TRBV6-6	TRBJ1-2	15
CASSREQGTEQYF	TRBV4-3	TRBJ2-7	13
CASNRQGLVYEQYF	TRBV5-6	TRBJ2-7	14
CASSVGIQGGTQYF	TRBV9	TRBJ2-5	14
CASSQAPVIYRSEQFF	TRBV4-1	TRBJ2-1	16
CASSGPSGNTIYF	TRBV19	TRBJ1-3	13
CAWRGTGTDQPQHF	TRBV30	TRBJ1-5	14
CASSSRKGSGGAYNEQFF	TRBV21-1	TRBJ2-1	18
CASSPGGGLNEKLFF	TRBV5-1	TRBJ1-4	15
CASRQDLDTEAFF	TRBV5-1	TRBJ1-1	13
CASSGGQFYGYTF	TRBV19	TRBJ1-2	13
CAWSPQSSPLHF	TRBV30	TRBJ1-6	12
CASSLAGASGYTF	TRBV6-6	TRBJ1-2	13
CASRRTGTNTEAFF	TRBV5-1	TRBJ1-1	14
CASSLASPGSGEQYF	TRBV13	TRBJ2-7	15
CASRGPVDTEAFF	TRBV6-5	TRBJ1-1	13
CASSVVAGASTDTQYF	TRBV9	TRBJ2-3	16
CASSQASWLSSYEQYF	TRBV14	TRBJ2-7	16
CASSLGLAGGFNEQYF	TRBV7-9	.	16
CASSQASGTGFNEKLFF	TRBV4-2	TRBJ1-4	17
CSVGWGGTHPSSYEQYF	TRBV29-1	TRBJ2-7	17
CASSLVQGSGYTF	TRBV7-8	TRBJ1-2	13
CASSWGQTNEKLFF	TRBV5-1	TRBJ1-4	14
CASSLDAVYGYTF	TRBV5-1	TRBJ1-2	13
CASSFSGDTEAFF	TRBV7-9	TRBJ1-1	13
CASSQFSLVGATNEKLFF	TRBV4-2	TRBJ1-4	18
CASSFRQAYEQYF	TRBV7-9	TRBJ2-7	13
CASTMGQGQTATEAFF	TRBV19	TRBJ1-1	16
CATSRGATEQETQYF	TRBV15	TRBJ2-5	15
CASSLLGDSYNEQFF	TRBV9	TRBJ2-1	15
CASSSLGQGAPNSPLHF	TRBV19	TRBJ1-6	17
CAWTVGVGGNTIYF	TRBV30	TRBJ1-3	14